This TCR beta chain was observed in a study of cytomegalovirus exposure and HLA in healthy donors. Overall study findings and caveats: From TCR beta sequences, most subjects' HLA-A and HLA-B alleles were reportedly predicted accurately. Later examination showed HLA-associated TCR beta chains had greater clonal expansion than equally common others. In a later analysis, approximately 15,000 TCR beta sequences were associated with HLA alleles at 0.05 false discovery rate.

The donors were healthy bone marrow donors. PCR primers comprised 60 Vbeta and 13 Jbeta primers. Measured with immunoSEQ multiplex PCR; TCRdb has only the in-frame clones, and not every one. The data show roughly 150,000 clones, around four fifths seen once. The count of this clone is one. Its antigen is not identified. J gave up 1 base and V 6 bases, and 3 bases lay outside the gene matches. CDR1 is LNHDA and CDR2 is SQIVND in the germline V gene (reference sequence). CDR3 length: 13 amino acids. Source material: PBMCs. This TCR derives from a man aged 25-45 years in good health and CMV-seronegative. The chain combines TRBV19 with TRBJ2-7, with 7 bases fitting TRBD1. CDR3 in DNA: TGTGCCAGTAGCCCGGACAGGTCCTACGAGCAGTACTTC. This encodes CASSPDRSYEQYF.